Given below is one TCR beta chain in context. The sample originates from a study of shared clonotypes between healthy human individuals. The CDR3 length is 15 residues. Trimming cost V 1 base and J 5 bases; bases outside gene matches: 2. Germline loops: CDR1 KGHSY, CDR2 FQNENV. Generated by immunoSEQ multiplex PCR, the TCRdb table keeps only in-frame clones and is missing some. The sample has fewer than 2.5 million clones, roughly 93% seen once. This sequence joins TRBV16 and TRBJ2-4; 10 bases align to TRBD1. This receptor was taken from a man between 18 and 29 years old in good health. Some clones in this sample may be carry-over from other donors' samples. Sequences were obtained from naive CD4+ T cells from PBMCs. Subset meaning: CD45RA+ positively selected. CDR3 region: CASSQWDRGQNIQYF. CDR3 nucleotide sequence: TGTGCCAGCAGCCAATGGGACAGGGGTCAAAACATTCAGTACTTC.